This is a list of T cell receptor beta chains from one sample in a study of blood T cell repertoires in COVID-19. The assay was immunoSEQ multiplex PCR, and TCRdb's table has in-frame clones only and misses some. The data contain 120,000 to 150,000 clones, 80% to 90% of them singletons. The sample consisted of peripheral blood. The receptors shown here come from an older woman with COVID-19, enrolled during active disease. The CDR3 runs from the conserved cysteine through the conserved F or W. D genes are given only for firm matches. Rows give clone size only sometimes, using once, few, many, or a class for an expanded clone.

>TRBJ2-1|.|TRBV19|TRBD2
TGTGCCAGTAGTATAGGGCTAGCGGGGGGCAATGAGCAGTTCTTC
CASSIGLAGGNEQFF
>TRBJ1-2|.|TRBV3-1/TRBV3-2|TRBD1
TGTGCCAGCAGCCAGGTTCTCGGACAGGGAGGTGGCTACACCTTC
CASSQVLGQGGGYTF
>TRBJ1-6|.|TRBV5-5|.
TGTGCCAGCAGCTTGAGGTCGGTAGGGAGGAGGACCTCCTATAATTCACCCCTCCACTTT
CASSLRSVGRRTSYNSPLHF
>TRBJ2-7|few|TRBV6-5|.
TGTGCCAGCAAGAAGACACCGGGACTGAACTACGAGCAGTACTTC
CASKKTPGLNYEQYF
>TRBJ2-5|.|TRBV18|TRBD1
TGTGCCAGCCAGACAACAGGGGTAAGAGAGACCCAGTACTTC
CASQTTGVRETQYF
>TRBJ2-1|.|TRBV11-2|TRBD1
TGTGCCAGCAGCTTAGGGCCGACAGGGAGTGAGCAGTTCTTC
CASSLGPTGSEQFF
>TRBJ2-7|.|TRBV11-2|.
TGTGCCAGCAGGTCGGGGATCTACGAGCAGTACTTC
CASRSGIYEQYF
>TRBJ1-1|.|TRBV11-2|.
TGTGCCAGCAGCATAGCCCGACAGGACGGGCGTAGCACTGAAGCTTTCTTT
CASSIARQDGRSTEAFF
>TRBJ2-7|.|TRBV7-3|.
TGTGCCAGCAGCTTAATCTCCGGGGACGAGCAGTACTTC
CASSLISGDEQYF
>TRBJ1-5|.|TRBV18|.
TGTGCCAGCTCAGACAACGTCAATCAGCCCCAGCATTTT
CASSDNVNQPQHF
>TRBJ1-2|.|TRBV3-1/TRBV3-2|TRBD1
TGTGCCAGCAGCCATGCCGACAGGGATAAGGACGGCTACACCTTC
CASSHADRDKDGYTF
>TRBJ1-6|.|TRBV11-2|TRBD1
TGTGCCAGCAGCAGACGGACAGGGGGCAATTCACCCCTCCACTTT
CASSRRTGGNSPLHF
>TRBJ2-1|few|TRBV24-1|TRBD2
TGTGCCACCAGTGATTGGACTAGCGGGGCCGAGGAGCAGTTCTTC
CATSDWTSGAEEQFF
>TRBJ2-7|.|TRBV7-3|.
TGTGCCAGCAGCTTAGCACAGGGATACGAGCAGTACTTC
CASSLAQGYEQYF
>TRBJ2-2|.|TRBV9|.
TGTGCCAGCAGTCGGACAGCGAACACCGGGGAGCTGTTTTTT
CASSRTANTGELFF
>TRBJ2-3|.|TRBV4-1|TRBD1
TGCGCCAGCAGCCCCAGGGGGAACACAGATACGCAGTATTTT
CASSPRGNTDTQYF